This T cell receptor beta chain was sequenced for a study of blood T cell repertoires in COVID-19. Whole-study context: COVID-19 samples, acute and convalescent, were from the United States, Italy and Spain. PBMCs, B-cell-depleted T cells, or T cells provided the cDNA or gDNA that made up the material.

Original methodology: Reference gene primer amplification gave estimated nucleated cell counts. Profiling relied on immunoSEQ multiplex PCR, and the TCRdb table lists in-frame clones only, not all of them. The V and J calls and clone size are taken from that table; D and trimming were inferred from the DNA. The table lists fewer than 250,000 clones, 65% to 80% of them singletons, with about an eighth in the top ten. The CDR3 is 16 residues long. Germline lookup yields CDR1 SGHVS and CDR2 FQNEAQ. V gave up 0 bases and J gave up 7 bases; unmatched junction bases: 7. The chain couples TRBV7-8 to TRBJ1-5; 9 bases are shared with TRBD1. The sample consisted of peripheral blood. This receptor was obtained from a woman aged 50 to 60 with acute or convalescent COVID-19. In DNA form, the CDR3 reads TGTGCCAGCAGCTTAGCGGGACAGGGTTCTTTCCAGCCCCAGCATTTT. Amino acid sequence: CASSLAGQGSFQPQHF. The full variable domain, its missing parts supplied by reference TRBV7-8 and TRBJ1-5, is GAGVSQSPRYKVAKRGQDVALRCDPISGHVSLFWYQQALGQGPEFLTYFQNEAQLDKSGLPSDRFFAERPEGSVSTLKIQRTQQEDSAVYLCASSLAGQGSFQPQHFGDGTRLSIL.